One and the same sample provided the 18 T cell receptor beta chains below, sequenced in a study of blood T cell repertoires in COVID-19. Assay used: immunoSEQ multiplex PCR; TCRdb lists only in-frame clones, some missing. The sample comprises 410,000 or so clones, approximately 90% of which are singletons, and almost 1.5% rests with the top ten. Input material: peripheral blood. The receptors shown here come from a woman aged 25-40 years with active or convalescent COVID-19.

The J gene is TRBJ2-5, the V gene TRBV19; D possibly corresponds to TRBD1 (6 bases). The V and J ends lost 10 bases and 5 bases respectively, with 14 bases between them. The CDR3 loop spans 12 amino acids. Per the germline V gene, CDR1 is LNHDA and CDR2 is SQIVND (reference sequence). CDR3 sequence: CATTGLGETQYF. CDR3 bases: TGTGCCACTACAGGGCTTGGGGAGACCCAGTACTTC.

The J gene is TRBJ2-1, the V gene TRBV11-2; no clear D gene. V lost 0 bases to trimming and J lost 7 bases, with 7 bases between them. This CDR3 has 13 amino acids. Germline V gene lookup returns CDR1 SGHAT and CDR2 FQNNGV. This CDR3 is CASSLDAVNEQFF. CDR3 nucleotide sequence: TGTGCCAGCAGCTTAGACGCGGTGAATGAGCAGTTCTTC.

The chain couples TRBV11-3 to TRBJ2-3; D remains unclear. Between the trimmed V and J ends, which lost 1 base and 4 bases, there was a span of 12 bases. Germline-derived CDR1 and CDR2 are SGHNT and YENEEA. CDR3 length: 15 amino acids. The CDR3 loop reads CASSLGPVGSDTQYF. CDR3 DNA sequence: TGTGCCAGCAGCTTAGGGCCTGTTGGTTCAGATACGCAGTATTTT.

V and J are TRBV10-3 and TRBJ1-4, with a tentative D call TRBD1 (6 bases). V was cut by 0 bases and J by 0 bases, with 11 bases left in between. The CDR3 has 17 residues. From germline, CDR1 is ENHRY and CDR2 SYGVKD. The CDR3 nucleotides read TGTGCCATCAGTGAGTCGAGGGGGGGCTCAACTAATGAAAAACTGTTTTTT. Its translation: CAISESRGGSTNEKLFF.

The V gene is TRBV13, the J gene TRBJ1-2; D perhaps matches TRBD1 (6 bases). This CDR3 contains 14 residues. V lost 2 bases to trimming and J lost 6 bases, with 13 bases between them. Germline assignment: CDR1 PRHDT and CDR2 FYEKMQ (reference sequence). CDR3 nucleotides: TGTGCCAGCAGCTTACAACAGGGAATGGATGGCTACACCTTC. Its protein is CASSLQQGMDGYTF.

V is TRBV6-5 and J is TRBJ2-3; unclear D gene. CDR3 length: 14 residues. The V end lost 2 bases, the J end lost 0 bases, and 6 bases lay between the germline ends. Germline assignment: CDR1 MNHEY and CDR2 SVGAGI. CDR3 loop: CASSYRSSTDTQYF. The CDR3 DNA follows: TGTGCCAGCAGTTACAGGAGTAGCACAGATACGCAGTATTTT.

This rearrangement joins TRBV4-1 to TRBJ1-3; D gene uncertain. Trimming cost V 0 bases and J 6 bases, with 6 bases left between them. Germline CDR1 and CDR2: MGHRA and YSYEKL. CDR3 length: 13 amino acids. The CDR3 nucleotides read TGCGCCAGCAGCCAAGATTCGGTAAACACCATATATTTT. Its protein product is CASSQDSVNTIYF.

In its sample, this clone was seen a few times. This chain connects TRBV5-1 to TRBJ2-1, with TRBD1 identical over 7 bases. Germline V gene data show CDR1 as SGHRS and CDR2 as YFSETQ. V was pared by 2 bases and J by 8 bases, with 7 bases of the junction left unmatched. This CDR3 has 14 amino acids. CDR3 amino acids: CASSLGQVTHEQFF. The CDR3 DNA follows: TGCGCCAGCAGCTTAGGACAGGTAACCCATGAGCAGTTCTTC.

The chain links TRBV3-1 (or the pseudogene TRBV3-2) to TRBJ2-5; no clear D. Trimming took 2 bases from V and 9 from J, leaving 7 bases between them. Germline V CDR1 and CDR2: LGHDT, YNNKEL (reference sequence). This CDR3 is 11 amino acids long. The CDR3 is CASSQYDSQYF. The CDR3 DNA follows: TGTGCCAGCAGCCAATACGACTCCCAGTACTTC.

The chain joins TRBV29-1 to TRBJ2-3; 7 bases agree with TRBD1. The germline CDR1 and CDR2 sequences are SQVTM and ANQGSEA. The CDR3 consists of 14 residues. V shed 2 bases, J shed 2 bases, and the junction held 4 bases outside the gene matches. CDR3: CSVELDRYTDTQYF. CDR3 nucleotides: TGCAGCGTTGAATTGGACAGGTACACAGATACGCAGTATTTT.

The genes are TRBV25-1 and TRBJ2-1, with 16 bases aligning to TRBD2. This CDR3 comprises 18 residues. The V gene end was trimmed by 5 bases and the J gene end by 4 bases; junction bases not matched to a gene: 8. The V gene's germline CDR1 is MGHDK and CDR2 SYGVNS. The CDR3 DNA reads TGTGCCAGCAGTTTTACGGGACTAGCGGGAGGGAGTTACAATGAGCAGTTCTTC. This codes for CASSFTGLAGGSYNEQFF.

The J gene is TRBJ2-7, the V gene TRBV7-2, with D perhaps TRBD2 (5 bases). V lost 2 bases to trimming and J lost 2 bases, with 13 bases between them. The CDR3 sequence is 15 residues long. CDR1 and CDR2 (germline): SGHTA, FQGNSA. CDR3 loop: CASSLPWTGPYEQYF. The CDR3 DNA follows: TGTGCCAGCAGCTTACCCTGGACTGGGCCCTACGAGCAGTACTTC.

CDR3 bases: TGTGCCAGCCGGGACAGGGTGTATTTGAGCAATCAGCCCCAGCATTTT. Its translation: CASRDRVYLSNQPQHF. The rearrangement uses TRBV19 and TRBJ1-5; 9 nucleotides agree with TRBD1. V lost 9 bases, J lost 1 base, and 10 bases stayed unmatched. The CDR3 extends over 16 amino acids. CDR1 and CDR2 from the germline V gene are LNHDA and SQIVND (reference sequence).

Comments on this clone: Germline and junction disagree at one end, which may indicate a read error. This sequence joins TRBV5-6 and TRBJ2-1; a weak D match, TRBD2 (5 bases). The CDR3 has 16 residues. The germline CDR1 and CDR2 sequences are SGHDT and YYEEEE. The CDR3 sequence is CASSLDSPLYYNEQFF. CDR3 nucleotides: TGTGCCAGCAGTTTGGACTCCCCCTTATACTACAATGAGCAGTTCTTC.

The chain combines TRBV10-3 with TRBJ1-5; maybe TRBD1 (6 bases). In germline, CDR1 is ENHRY, CDR2 SYGVKD. The ends were cut back, 6 bases at V and 0 bases at J, with 9 bases in the middle. The CDR3 contains 14 residues. The CDR3 coding sequence is TGTGCCATCAGCGGACAGAATAGCAATCAGCCCCAGCATTTT. This gives the protein CAISGQNSNQPQHF.

This sequence joins TRBV18 and TRBJ2-2; 10 nucleotides align to TRBD1. Looked up from germline, CDR1 is KGHSH and CDR2 is LQKENI. The V segment lost 0 bases and the J segment 4 bases; nucleotides outside the gene matches: 2. The CDR3 has 16 residues. The DNA of the CDR3 is TGTGCCAGCTCACCACCGACAGGGGGCACCACCGGGGAGCTGTTTTTT. This codes for CASSPPTGGTTGELFF.

The V gene is TRBV3-1 (or the pseudogene TRBV3-2), the J gene TRBJ2-1, with D possibly TRBD1 on 5 matching bases. Per germline, CDR1 LGHDT and CDR2 YNNKEL (reference sequence). The ends were cut back, 4 bases at V and 0 bases at J, with 13 bases in the middle. The CDR3 runs to 16 residues. CDR3 residues: CASSLDSFFSYNEQFF. CDR3 nucleotide sequence: TGTGCCAGCAGCCTCGACAGTTTCTTCTCCTACAATGAGCAGTTCTTC.

This clone was recorded once. The rearrangement joins TRBV18 to TRBJ2-4; D is possibly TRBD1 (6 bases). From germline, CDR1 is KGHSH and CDR2 LQKENI. V dropped 2 bases and J dropped 0 bases, with 14 bases sitting between them. The CDR3 consists of 17 residues. The CDR3 DNA is TGTGCCAGCTCACCATTTGGGACACAATCAGCCAAAAACATTCAGTACTTC. Translating it yields CASSPFGTQSAKNIQYF.